The following is a T cell receptor (beta chain) sequence with its context. The CDR3 is 16 amino acids. Germline values: CDR1 KGHSY, CDR2 FQNENV. The V gene end was trimmed by 4 bases and the J gene end by 4 bases; junction bases not matched to a gene: 10. This entry belongs to a study of blood T cell repertoires in COVID-19. Participants were aged roughly 18 to 90 years, lived in under 25 US areas, and enrolled virtually. Original processing notes: Quantification of nucleated cells was approximated via reference gene primer amplification. The method was immunoSEQ multiplex PCR; TCRdb's version includes in-frame clones alone and lacks a portion of them. For V, J and clone size, that table is used; D and trimming come from the DNA. Here the sample spans more than 300,000 clones, 65% to 90% being singletons.

The TCR sequence derives from a young man who had recovered from COVID-19. The gene calls are TRBV16 and TRBJ1-5; 7 bases match TRBD1. The sample taken for sequencing was PBMCs or T cells enriched from blood (not recorded which). Here the CDR3 reads CASSPGGGGGNQPQHF. The CDR3 nucleotides are TGTGCCAGCAGCCCCGGAGGAGGGGGCGGTAATCAGCCCCAGCATTTT.